These 26 T cell receptor beta chains were sequenced from one sample in a study of blood T cell repertoires in COVID-19. Profiling relied on immunoSEQ multiplex PCR, and the TCRdb table lists in-frame clones only, not all of them. The table has a few hundred thousand clones, approximately 86% seen once. Input material: PBMCs or T cells enriched from blood (not recorded which). All receptors derive from a woman in her 40s with acute COVID-19.

This chain links TRBV25-1 with TRBJ1-6, with 10 bases aligning to TRBD1. Losses at the gene ends were 5 bases for V and 8 bases for J; bases not matched to a gene: 9. CDR3 length equals 16 residues. Germline assignment: CDR1 MGHDK and CDR2 SYGVNS. CDR3 sequence reads: CASSPRQGAIDSPLHF. The DNA for the CDR3 is TGTGCCAGCAGTCCCAGACAGGGGGCGATAGATTCACCCCTCCACTTT.

The V gene is TRBV7-9, the J gene TRBJ2-1; TRBD1 aligns across 7 bases. The CDR3 contains 16 residues. The V gene's germline CDR1 is SEHNR and CDR2 FQNEAQ (reference sequence). The V segment lost 5 bases and the J segment 4 bases; nucleotides outside the gene matches: 11. CDR3 coding DNA: TGTGCCAGCAGCATGGGGGACAGCCCAAGGTACAATGAGCAGTTCTTC. Its translation is CASSMGDSPRYNEQFF.

The rearrangement joins TRBV7-9 to TRBJ1-2; D may be TRBD1 (6 bases). Germline V CDR1 and CDR2: SEHNR, FQNEAQ (reference sequence). V lost 3 bases and J lost 3, with 11 bases in between. This CDR3 spans 14 amino acids. The DNA of the CDR3 is TGTGCCAGCAGCTTTTGGGGGCAGGACTATGGCTACACCTTC. The encoded protein is CASSFWGQDYGYTF. The variable domain in full, completed from reference TRBV7-9 and TRBJ1-2, reads DTGVSQNPRHKITKRGQNVTFRCDPISEHNRLYWYRQTLGQGPEFLTYFQNEAQLEKSRLLSDRFSAERPKGSFSTLEIQRTEQGDSAMYLCASSFWGQDYGYTFGSGTRLTVV.

The gene calls are TRBV4-1 and TRBJ2-7; 8 nucleotides align to TRBD1. V shed 1 base, J shed 4 bases, and the junction held 6 bases outside the gene matches. Germline CDR1 and CDR2: MGHRA and YSYEKL. The CDR3 is 15 residues long. Written as DNA, the CDR3 is TGCGCCAGCAGCCAAGCGGGGACAGGAGCTTACGAGCAGTACTTC. Amino acids: CASSQAGTGAYEQYF.

The chain links TRBV10-1 to TRBJ2-3, with 11 nucleotides matching TRBD2. The CDR3 consists of 16 residues. Germline V gene sequence: CDR1 WNHNN, CDR2 SYGVQD (reference sequence). Losses at the gene ends were 3 bases for V and 2 bases for J; bases not matched to a gene: 4. This CDR3 reads CASSDLAGGTTDTQYF. As DNA, the CDR3 is TGCGCCAGCAGTGATTTAGCGGGAGGGACCACAGATACGCAGTATTTT.

The V gene is TRBV11-2, the J gene TRBJ2-3, with D possibly matching TRBD2 (5 bases). CDR3 size: 13 residues. CDR1 is SGHAT, CDR2 FQNNGV, per germline. Deletions cut 1 base from V and 5 bases from J, with 7 bases between. CDR3 residues: CASSLGAGDTQYF. The DNA of the CDR3 is TGTGCCAGCAGCTTAGGGGCGGGAGATACGCAGTATTTT.

This clone was counted many times. This sequence joins TRBV7-9 and TRBJ2-7, with D perhaps TRBD2 (6 bases). The V gene lost 4 bases and the J gene lost 2 bases, with 15 bases spanning the gap. The CDR3 extends over 15 amino acids. In germline, CDR1 is SEHNR, CDR2 FQNEAQ (reference sequence). CDR3 nucleotide sequence: TGTGCCAGCAGCTCATCGGGCGGGGCGACCTACGAGCAGTACTTC. This sequence encodes CASSSSGGATYEQYF.

CDR3 region: CASSEEGGSTDTQYF. Here the CDR3 DNA reads TGTGCCAGCAGTGAAGAGGGCGGGAGCACAGATACGCAGTATTTT. The V gene is TRBV6-4, the J gene TRBJ2-3, with D perhaps matching TRBD2 (5 bases). CDR3 length equals 15 residues. The V end was cut by 3 bases, the J end by 0 bases, with 10 bases between. Germline assignment: CDR1 MRHNA and CDR2 SNTAGT.

V usage is TRBV9 and J usage is TRBJ1-4; D gene unclear. The V gene's germline CDR1 is SGDLS and CDR2 YYNGEE. Trimming removed 0 bases at V and 7 bases at J, with 13 bases between. The CDR3 has 15 amino acids. Here the CDR3 reads CASSVGDGWSEKLFF. The CDR3 DNA reads as TGTGCCAGCAGCGTAGGCGACGGGTGGAGTGAAAAACTGTTTTTT.

This chain links TRBV2 with TRBJ2-5; 7 bases fit TRBD1. The V gene's germline CDR1 is SNHLY and CDR2 FYNNEI. There are 14 residues in the CDR3. The V segment lost 5 bases and the J segment 3 bases; nucleotides outside the gene matches: 6. CDR3 in DNA: TGTGCCAGCAGTTCCCGGACAGGAAAAGAGACCCAGTACTTC. It specifies CASSSRTGKETQYF.

The chain links TRBV28 to TRBJ2-7; TRBD1 aligns across 7 bases. The CDR3 totals 13 residues. Germline V CDR1 and CDR2: MDHEN, SYDVKM. V gave up 9 bases and J gave up 1 base; unmatched junction bases: 6. This chain's CDR3 is CASQQQGSYEQYF. The CDR3 coding sequence is TGTGCCAGTCAGCAACAGGGGTCCTACGAGCAGTACTTC.

CDR3 sequence (DNA): TGTGCCAGCAGCTTTGGGTTAGACAGCTCCTACGAGCAGTACTTC. Encoded protein: CASSFGLDSSYEQYF. This chain links TRBV7-9 with TRBJ2-7; weak D call: TRBD1 (5 bases). There are 15 residues in the CDR3. V was trimmed by 3 bases and J by 0 bases, leaving 12 bases between them. CDR1 and CDR2 from the germline V gene are SEHNR and FQNEAQ (reference sequence).

The V and J genes are TRBV11-3 and TRBJ2-3; weak D call: TRBD2 (6 bases). The germline gives CDR1 SGHNT, CDR2 YENEEA. The CDR3 is 16 amino acids. Trimming stripped 1 base from V and 0 bases from J, with 11 bases between. The CDR3 sequence: CASSLGASASTDTQYF. The CDR3 bases are TGTGCCAGCAGCTTAGGGGCTAGCGCTAGCACAGATACGCAGTATTTT.

The J gene is TRBJ2-7, the V gene TRBV19; 7 bases line up with TRBD2. This CDR3 region has 14 residues. V was clipped by 5 bases and J by 5 bases; unmatched bases: 9. In germline, CDR1 is LNHDA, CDR2 SQIVND (reference sequence). CDR3: CASSRAGVKNEQYF. CDR3 bases: TGTGCCAGTAGTCGGGCGGGAGTGAAGAACGAGCAGTACTTC. The full variable domain, its missing parts supplied by reference TRBV19 and TRBJ2-7, is DGGITQSPKYLFRKEGQNVTLSCEQNLNHDAMYWYRQDPGQGLRLIYYSQIVNDFQKGDIAEGYSVSREKKESFPLTVTSAQKNPTAFYLCASSRAGVKNEQYFGPGTRLTVT.

The rearrangement joins TRBV7-2 to TRBJ2-1; a possible D gene is TRBD2 (5 bases). This CDR3 is built from 15 residues. In germline, CDR1 is SGHTA, CDR2 FQGNSA. Trimming left V 4 bases short and J 3 bases short, with 13 bases between. The CDR3 region has the DNA TGTGCCAGCAGCTACTTACTAGACCTCTACAATGAGCAGTTCTTC. Translating gives CASSYLLDLYNEQFF.

This chain uses TRBV14 with TRBJ2-7; the D is unclear. The ends were cut back, 0 bases at V and 6 bases at J, with 3 bases in the middle. The CDR3 runs to 11 residues. Germline values: CDR1 SGHDN, CDR2 FVKESK. Here the CDR3 DNA reads TGTGCCAGCAGCCAAGATCGCGAGCAGTACTTC. Protein product: CASSQDREQYF.

The chain employs TRBV5-1 and TRBJ2-1; maybe TRBD2 (6 bases). The V gene lost 6 bases and the J gene lost 0 bases, with 10 bases spanning the gap. Germline V gene sequence: CDR1 SGHRS, CDR2 YFSETQ. The CDR3 runs to 14 residues. As DNA, the CDR3 is TGCGCCAGCACCCGGGACTCCTCCTACAATGAGCAGTTCTTC. Amino acids: CASTRDSSYNEQFF.

The chain couples TRBV7-9 to TRBJ1-1, with unresolved D. The ends were cut back, 1 base at V and 4 bases at J, with 7 bases in the middle. CDR1 SEHNR and CDR2 FQNEAQ come from the germline V gene (reference sequence). The CDR3 contains 13 residues. In DNA, the CDR3 is TGTGCCAGCAGCTTAGTAGAGGGCACTGAAGCTTTCTTT. Amino acids: CASSLVEGTEAFF. Full variable domain (outside the CDR3, taken from reference TRBV7-9 and TRBJ1-1): DTGVSQNPRHKITKRGQNVTFRCDPISEHNRLYWYRQTLGQGPEFLTYFQNEAQLEKSRLLSDRFSAERPKGSFSTLEIQRTEQGDSAMYLCASSLVEGTEAFFGQGTRLTVV.

The rearrangement links TRBV28 to TRBJ1-1; perhaps TRBD1 as D (6 bases). CDR1 is MDHEN and CDR2 is SYDVKM in the germline V gene. Trimming left V 3 bases short and J 0 bases short, with 17 bases between. This CDR3 is 17 amino acids long. The CDR3 protein is CASSFLRTVFLNTEAFF. In nucleotides, the CDR3 is TGTGCCAGCAGTTTCCTAAGGACAGTCTTTTTGAACACTGAAGCTTTCTTT.

The V call is TRBV7-9, the J call TRBJ1-6, with 9 bases fitting TRBD1. From germline, CDR1 is SEHNR and CDR2 FQNEAQ (reference sequence). CDR3 length: 13 residues. V shed 3 bases, J shed 13 bases, and the junction held 4 bases outside the gene matches. CDR3 amino acids: CASSFVDRGPLHF. For the CDR3, the DNA is TGTGCCAGCAGCTTTGTGGACAGGGGTCCCCTCCACTTT.

This sequence joins TRBV3-1 (or the pseudogene TRBV3-2) and TRBJ1-2; no reliable D call. The CDR3 spans 14 residues. Germline V lookup: CDR1 LGHDT, CDR2 YNNKEL (reference sequence). The V end was cut by 0 bases, the J end by 7 bases, with 12 bases between. The CDR3 loop is CASSQDSATGGYTF. CDR3 DNA: TGTGCCAGCAGCCAAGATTCTGCCACGGGTGGCTACACCTTC.

The chain couples TRBV5-5 to TRBJ2-3; D perhaps matches TRBD2 (6 bases). The germline V gene has CDR1 SGHKS and CDR2 YYEKEE (reference sequence). The CDR3 is 15 amino acids. V was cut by 3 bases and J by 0 bases, with 11 bases left in between. DNA of the CDR3: TGTGCCAGCAGCTCTGGCGGGACTAGCACAGATACGCAGTATTTT. As protein: CASSSGGTSTDTQYF.

The chain couples TRBV7-2 to TRBJ2-3, with 11 bases aligning to TRBD2. CDR3 length: 16 residues. Trimming cost V 5 bases and J 5 bases; bases outside gene matches: 9. Per germline, CDR1 SGHTA and CDR2 FQGNSA. The CDR3 is CASSISSGRKGDTQYF. The CDR3 nucleotides read TGTGCCAGCAGCATATCTAGCGGGAGGAAGGGAGATACGCAGTATTTT.

J is TRBJ2-6 and V is TRBV7-9; no firm D call. Germline CDR1 and CDR2: SEHNR and FQNEAQ (reference sequence). CDR3 length: 16 amino acids. V was pared by 5 bases and J by 0 bases, with 11 bases between. Here the CDR3 DNA reads TGTGCCAGCAGCAACCTTGGCCCCTCTGGGGCCAACGTCCTGACTTTC. The encoded protein is CASSNLGPSGANVLTF. Complete variable domain (other parts from reference TRBV7-9 and TRBJ2-6): DTGVSQNPRHKITKRGQNVTFRCDPISEHNRLYWYRQTLGQGPEFLTYFQNEAQLEKSRLLSDRFSAERPKGSFSTLEIQRTEQGDSAMYLCASSNLGPSGANVLTFGAGSRLTVL.

V is TRBV19 and J is TRBJ2-7, with 9 bases identical to TRBD2. Germline loops: CDR1 LNHDA, CDR2 SQIVND (reference sequence). The CDR3 has 15 residues. With V trimmed by 4 bases and J by 1 base, 5 bases remained unmatched. CDR3 region: CASSTSSGKSYEQYF. The DNA of the CDR3 is TGTGCCAGTAGTACCTCTAGCGGGAAGTCCTACGAGCAGTACTTC.

The chain combines TRBV29-1 with TRBJ1-5; D ambiguous. CDR1 and CDR2 (germline): SQVTM, ANQGSEA. The CDR3 consists of 13 residues. Trimming took off 6 bases at V and 3 bases at J, with 12 bases between the two ends. Written as DNA, the CDR3 is TGCAGCGTGGAAACCGGGGACAATCAGCCCCAGCATTTT. This translates into CSVETGDNQPQHF.